This note documents a single TCR beta chain sequence. The antigen remains undetermined. Clones were read by immunoSEQ multiplex PCR, and TCRdb kept only the in-frame ones, dropping some. The sample carries 100,000 to 130,000 clones, about 94% recorded once. The donors were members of the approximately 120-subject validation cohort (separate from the approximately 650-subject first cohort). This sample stems from a study of cytomegalovirus exposure and HLA in healthy donors. Study-level findings and limits: One later analysis, an examination of the 120 validation repertoires, found that first-cohort TCR clusters tended to co-occur in them. According to the study, some 160 TCR beta chains were cytomegalovirus-associated.

Sequencing was carried out using PBMCs. The receptor's source is a woman younger than 35 in good health and CMV-seronegative.

CDR3 sequence: CASSRDRSNQPQHF. The CDR3 coding sequence is TGCGCCAGCAGTCGGGACAGATCAAATCAGCCCCAGCATTTT. The V gene is TRBV10-2, the J gene TRBJ1-5, with 7 bases fitting TRBD1. The CDR3 loop spans 14 amino acids. The germline V gene has CDR1 WSHSY and CDR2 SAAADI. V lost 5 bases, J lost 4 bases, and 5 bases stayed unmatched.